This entry describes one TCR beta chain. Only in-frame clones appear in the TCRdb table, and some are missing; sequencing was by immunoSEQ multiplex PCR. Altogether about 510,000 clones are present, about 75% being singletons, with the ten largest covering approximately 13%. This specimen comes from a study of shared clonotypes between healthy human individuals. The CDR3 extends over 15 amino acids. The germline V and J ends were trimmed by 0 bases and 1 base, with 7 bases remaining between them. Germline CDR1 is LNHDA and CDR2 is SQIVND (reference sequence). There were only Caucasian adults among the donors, and all lived in Nashville, Tennessee. With unsorted samples, genomic DNA was obtained from around 98 million PBMCs.

The receptor's source is a woman between 35 and 50 years old in good health. Some clones in this sample may be carry-over from other donors' samples. Sequenced material: PBMCs. J is TRBJ1-5 and V is TRBV19; D unresolved. Here the CDR3 reads CASSIEGSSNQPQHF. Written as DNA, the CDR3 is TGTGCCAGTAGTATAGAGGGTAGCAGCAATCAGCCCCAGCATTTT.